This T cell receptor (beta chain) derives from a study of early T cells in non-severe SARS-CoV-2 infection (dated by TCRdb to the early 2020s). With respect to the entire study: Because TCR sequencing was done on bulk RNA from unsorted whole blood, the alpha and beta chains could not be paired.

Libraries were built with 5' RACE. TCRdb records NextSeq 500 as the sequencer. To correct for sequencing error and PCR bias, the TCR library protocol tagged individual cDNA molecules with unique molecular identifiers. Both TCR alpha and beta chains were sequenced, and tight co-correlation was observed between alpha and beta sequence abundances in each sample. Per the source publication's procedure: V gene, J gene and CDR3 annotation of TCR sequences was performed with Decombinator V4. TCRs were defined as expanded if a significant change between any two time points was detected under a Poisson model with p below 0.0001. TCR abundances were normalised to the total number of TCRs sequenced per sample and expressed as counts per million. VDJdb, accessed on 1 November 2021, was searched for TCRs annotated for CMV, EBV and SARS-CoV-2, and TCRs annotated for more than one antigen were excluded. TCRdb trimmed the raw reads at Q25, called clones with MiXCR and kept productive beta chains. Rows merge per CDR3 protein into single entries with the most common DNA and genes. These V and J calls are TCRdb output, not the study's own analysis. This sample holds approximately 74,000 distinct CDR3 sequences; 14% were observed only once. The leading ten clones occupy roughly 11% of the sample.

Study-wide conclusions, independent of this receptor: VDJdb matching was skewed toward anti-spike CD8 responses, so virus-specific expansions were likely underestimated and private and CD4 specificities were missed.

Set within a cohort of healthcare workers in London, UK, this nested case-control study involved weekly PCR testing of nasopharyngeal swabs along with blood sampling. Healthcare workers were recruited during the week of the UK lockdown, between 23 and 31 March 2020, and followed weekly for up to about 15 weeks. As concerns this clonotype: The specificity of this receptor is unknown. Per-nucleotide qualities are absent, and no much larger clonotype sits a single base away.

The TCR was taken from an adult who was a healthcare worker with PCR-confirmed SARS-CoV-2 infection or an uninfected control (not recorded which). Sequencing used whole blood.

The DNA is TGCAGCGTTGGTCAGGGTTCTGAGCAGTACTTC. Protein translation: CSVGQGSEQYF. The sequence links TRBV29-1 to TRBJ2-4, and possibly TRBD1, on 5 matching bases. V and J are truncated by 4 bases and 13 bases respectively, leaving an intervening sequence of 14 bases. The CDR3 runs 11 residues from the cysteine to the phenylalanine. This entry keeps only the CDR3 DNA: 33 bases, framed from base 1. CDR1 and CDR2, looked up from the germline V gene, are SQVTM and ANQGSEA.